These 25 T cell receptor beta chains came from one sample sequenced in a study of cytomegalovirus exposure and HLA in healthy donors. The study ran its PCR with 60 Vbeta and 13 Jbeta primers. Profiling relied on immunoSEQ multiplex PCR, and the TCRdb table lists in-frame clones only, not all of them. Of around 150,000 clones in the sample, 75% are singletons; the top ten hold just under 3%. Specimen: PBMCs. These receptors were collected from a woman between 45 and 60 years old in good health and CMV-seropositive.

V is TRBV5-1 and J is TRBJ1-3; 7 bases are a match to TRBD1. After removal of 3 bases from V and 3 bases from J, the junction contained 3 bases not matched to a gene. The CDR3 sequence is 14 residues long. The germline V gene encodes CDR1 SGHRS and CDR2 YFSETQ. CDR3 nucleotide sequence: TGCGCCAGCAGCTCCTCAGGGGGTGGAAACACCATATATTTT. Translated: CASSSSGGGNTIYF.

The chain couples TRBV5-1 to TRBJ1-2, with unresolved D. Trimming took 1 base from V and 7 from J, leaving 11 bases between them. The CDR3 runs to 13 residues. Germline CDR1 SGHRS, CDR2 YFSETQ. The CDR3 sequence is CASSLSPKSGYTF. CDR3 coding DNA: TGCGCCAGCAGCTTGAGCCCCAAAAGTGGCTACACCTTC. The entire variable domain, with the rest obtained from reference TRBV5-1 and TRBJ1-2, is as follows: KAGVTQTPRYLIKTRGQQVTLSCSPISGHRSVSWYQQTPGQGLQFLFEYFSETQRNKGNFPGRFSGRQFSNSRSEMNVSTLELGDSALYLCASSLSPKSGYTFGSGTRLTVV.

The V and J genes are TRBV9 and TRBJ2-5, with 7 bases matching TRBD2. The germline gives CDR1 SGDLS, CDR2 YYNGEE. V was clipped by 4 bases and J by 4 bases; unmatched bases: 4. The CDR3 has 13 residues. Written as DNA, the CDR3 is TGTGCCAGCAGCCCCGGGACTACAGAGACCCAGTACTTC. Protein product: CASSPGTTETQYF. The full variable domain, rest sourced from reference TRBV9 and TRBJ2-5, is DSGVTQTPKHLITATGQRVTLRCSPRSGDLSVYWYQQSLDQGLQFLIQYYNGEERAKGNILERFSAQQFPDLHSELNLSSLELGDSALYFCASSPGTTETQYFGPGTRLLVL.

This chain connects TRBV19 to TRBJ1-5; D unresolved. CDR1 and CDR2 from the germline V gene are LNHDA and SQIVND (reference sequence). The CDR3 runs 12 residues. Trimming cost V 3 bases and J 7 bases, with 7 bases left between them. The CDR3 reads CASSIQWQPQHF. The CDR3 coding sequence is TGTGCCAGTAGTATTCAGTGGCAGCCCCAGCATTTT.

This clone has only a few counts. The chain links TRBV6-1 to TRBJ1-1; D is unclear. This CDR3 is built from 11 residues. The germline V gene encodes CDR1 MNHNS and CDR2 SASEGT. The ends were cut back, 5 bases at V and 11 bases at J, with 12 bases in the middle. Here the CDR3 DNA reads TGTGCCAGCAGTTATGATGGGGAGGCTTTCTTT. Translating it yields CASSYDGEAFF.

The CDR3 bases are TGTGCCAGCAGTGACCGACCCGGGACAGGGGGCTATGGCTACACCTTC. This translates into CASSDRPGTGGYGYTF. The chain carries TRBV6-1 and TRBJ1-2; 11 bases line up with TRBD1. Germline V gene lookup returns CDR1 MNHNS and CDR2 SASEGT. With 3 bases clipped from V and 4 bases from J, the junction kept 7 bases outside the gene matches. This CDR3 has 16 amino acids.

V usage is TRBV2 and J usage is TRBJ2-2; D ambiguous. CDR1 SNHLY and CDR2 FYNNEI come from the germline V gene. V lost 6 bases and J 3 bases, leaving 11 bases between the germline ends. The CDR3 sequence is 14 residues long. The CDR3 sequence is CASSGSLDTGELFF. The CDR3 coding sequence is TGTGCCAGCAGCGGGTCCTTAGACACCGGGGAGCTGTTTTTT. Full variable domain (remainder filled in from reference TRBV2 and TRBJ2-2): EPEVTQTPSHQVTQMGQEVILRCVPISNHLYFYWYRQILGQKVEFLVSFYNNEISEKSEIFDDQFSVERPDGSNFTLKIRSTKLEDSAMYFCASSGSLDTGELFFGEGSRLTVL.

The chain links TRBV9 to TRBJ2-3; the D is unclear. CDR1 is SGDLS, CDR2 YYNGEE, per germline. Trimming cost V 0 bases and J 10 bases, with 18 bases left between them. The CDR3 length is 15 residues. CDR3 in amino acids: CASSVASDPQIAQYF. CDR3 coding DNA: TGTGCCAGCAGCGTAGCTAGTGATCCCCAAATCGCGCAGTATTTT.

This clone appeared a single time. The V and J genes are TRBV6-5 and TRBJ1-3, with D uncertain. This CDR3 spans 15 amino acids. Germline values: CDR1 MNHEY, CDR2 SVGAGI. Trimming shortened V by 4 bases and J by 5 bases, and 15 bases separated the two germline ends. The CDR3 DNA reads as TGTGCCAGCAGTTCGAGACCGGGAGGCAGAAACACCATATATTTT. Translation: CASSSRPGGRNTIYF.

This chain links TRBV19 with TRBJ1-1, with 8 positions matching TRBD1. V lost 9 bases and J lost 3; bases outside the gene matches: 21. The CDR3 runs to 18 residues. CDR1 LNHDA and CDR2 SQIVND come from the germline V gene (reference sequence). The CDR3 DNA reads TGTGCCAGCTCTACGGTATGGGACAGGACCTCCCTTTACACTGAAGCTTTCTTT. It codes for CASSTVWDRTSLYTEAFF.

This clone appeared a few times. The junction shows a germline mismatch at one end, possibly a read error. The chain is built from TRBV7-8 and TRBJ2-7; TRBD2 is a possible D gene (6 bases). The CDR3 covers 12 residues. Per germline, CDR1 SGHVS and CDR2 FQNEAQ. The CDR3 spells CASSLGGGLLHF. The CDR3 region has the DNA TGTGCCAGCAGCTTAGGGGGAGGCCTGCTGCACTTC.

With regard to this clone: A read error may produce the germline difference seen at one junction end. V usage is TRBV27 and J usage is TRBJ1-6, with 8 bases aligning to TRBD1. CDR1 is MNHEY, CDR2 SMNVEV, per germline (reference sequence). There are 19 residues in the CDR3. The CDR3 loop reads CASRLRGDRFSSYNSPLHF. The CDR3 region has the DNA TGTGCCAGCCGTTTAAGGGGGGACAGGTTTAGCTCCTATAATTCACCCCTCCACTTT.

The chain carries TRBV9 and TRBJ2-5, with D tentatively TRBD1 (6 bases). This CDR3 is 14 amino acids long. V was trimmed by 3 bases and J by 1 base, leaving 10 bases between them. The germline CDR1 and CDR2 sequences are SGDLS and YYNGEE. The CDR3 here is CASSATGFQETQYF. The CDR3 DNA is TGTGCCAGCAGCGCTACAGGGTTCCAAGAGACCCAGTACTTC.

The chain combines TRBV5-1 with TRBJ2-1, with D perhaps matching TRBD1 (6 bases). This CDR3 has 15 residues. Trimming left V 4 bases short and J 5 bases short, with 16 bases between. Germline-derived CDR1 and CDR2 are SGHRS and YFSETQ. CDR3 bases: TGCGCCAGCAGCCCCCACAGGGAGTCGAACAATGAGCAGTTCTTC. Translating gives CASSPHRESNNEQFF.

On this clone itself: Other DNA sequences in the sample encode the same CDR3. This chain connects TRBV2 to TRBJ2-5, with D perhaps matching TRBD1 (6 bases). Germline loops: CDR1 SNHLY, CDR2 FYNNEI. The CDR3 totals 12 residues. V lost 3 bases and J 6 bases, leaving 8 bases between the germline ends. The CDR3 DNA reads as TGTGCCAGCAGTGACAGGGGCCAGACCCAGTACTTC. Residues: CASSDRGQTQYF. Together with reference TRBV2 and TRBJ2-5, the CDR3 gives the full variable domain: EPEVTQTPSHQVTQMGQEVILRCVPISNHLYFYWYRQILGQKVEFLVSFYNNEISEKSEIFDDQFSVERPDGSNFTLKIRSTKLEDSAMYFCASSDRGQTQYFGPGTRLLVL.

The CDR3 here is CASSLRGGPDTQYF. CDR3 coding DNA: TGTGCCAGCAGCTTACGCGGGGGGCCGGATACGCAGTATTTT. The genes are TRBV11-3 and TRBJ2-3; 8 bases line up with TRBD2. This CDR3 comprises 14 residues. V lost 2 bases and J lost 6; bases outside the gene matches: 4. Germline V gene sequence: CDR1 SGHNT, CDR2 YENEEA.

CDR3 sequence reads: CASSVNPGAKLAFF. DNA of the CDR3: TGCGCCAGCAGCGTAAATCCAGGGGCGAAGTTAGCTTTCTTT. The chain employs TRBV5-1 and TRBJ1-1; possible D gene TRBD1, 6 bases. Germline values: CDR1 SGHRS, CDR2 YFSETQ. Deletions cut 4 bases from V and 10 bases from J, with 20 bases between. This CDR3 region has 14 residues. Filled out from reference TRBV5-1 and TRBJ1-1, the complete variable domain reads KAGVTQTPRYLIKTRGQQVTLSCSPISGHRSVSWYQQTPGQGLQFLFEYFSETQRNKGNFPGRFSGRQFSNSRSEMNVSTLELGDSALYLCASSVNPGAKLAFFGQGTRLTVV.

This chain joins TRBV28 and TRBJ2-2; TRBD1 aligns across 8 bases. Unmatched junction bases numbered 12, after V lost 8 bases and J lost 7 bases. Germline V gives CDR1 MDHEN, CDR2 SYDVKM. The CDR3 spans 15 residues. The CDR3 sequence is CASRAPGGLGGELFF. CDR3 in DNA: TGTGCCAGCCGTGCACCAGGGGGCCTTGGCGGGGAGCTGTTTTTT.

This clone has just a few counts. The rearrangement joins TRBV6-5 to TRBJ2-7, with TRBD2 matching 10 bases. Germline lookup yields CDR1 MNHEY and CDR2 SVGAGI. The CDR3 has 14 amino acids. V trimming: 5 bases; J trimming: 3 bases; junction bases outside the gene matches: 4. The CDR3 DNA reads TGTGCCAGCAGTCCTGGGACTAGCGACTACGAGCAGTACTTC. Its protein product is CASSPGTSDYEQYF.

On this clone: Other DNA sequences in the same sample also yield this CDR3. The chain uses TRBV9 and TRBJ2-1, with 8 bases identical to TRBD2. Trimming took 2 bases from V and 0 from J; bases not matched to a gene: 1. CDR1 and CDR2 (germline): SGDLS, YYNGEE. CDR3 length: 15 residues. This chain's CDR3 is CASSVSGGSYNEQFF. The CDR3 nucleotides read TGTGCCAGCAGCGTCAGCGGGGGCTCCTACAATGAGCAGTTCTTC. The full variable domain, with the rest looked up from reference TRBV9 and TRBJ2-1, is DSGVTQTPKHLITATGQRVTLRCSPRSGDLSVYWYQQSLDQGLQFLIQYYNGEERAKGNILERFSAQQFPDLHSELNLSSLELGDSALYFCASSVSGGSYNEQFFGPGTRLTVL.

This chain links TRBV5-1 with TRBJ1-1; 7 bases fit TRBD1. The CDR3 runs 13 residues. With 3 bases clipped from V and 3 bases from J, the junction kept 2 bases outside the gene matches. The germline V gene encodes CDR1 SGHRS and CDR2 YFSETQ. CDR3 region: CASSYTGDTEAFF. DNA for the CDR3: TGCGCCAGCAGCTACACAGGGGACACTGAAGCTTTCTTT.

This clone was counted a few times. The J gene is TRBJ1-4, the V gene TRBV7-8, with D possibly being TRBD1 (6 bases). The CDR3 is 14 amino acids. Trimming left V 2 bases short and J 6 bases short, with 10 bases between. The germline CDR1 and CDR2 sequences are SGHVS and FQNEAQ. The CDR3 coding sequence is TGTGCCAGCAGCTTATCGACAGGACATGAAAAACTGTTTTTT. Protein product: CASSLSTGHEKLFF.

This chain connects TRBV30 to TRBJ1-3; 8 bases map to TRBD1. From germline, CDR1 is GTSNPN and CDR2 SVGIG (reference sequence). Trimming cost V 1 base and J 4 bases; bases outside gene matches: 6. The CDR3 has 15 residues. DNA for the CDR3: TGTGCCTGGAGTGGCCAGGGGGCGAAAGGAAACACCATATATTTT. As protein: CAWSGQGAKGNTIYF.

This clone was picked up a small number of times. V usage is TRBV5-4 and J usage is TRBJ2-7; TRBD2 matches 7 bases. The V gene end was trimmed by 1 base and the J gene end by 0 bases; junction bases not matched to a gene: 4. Germline V gene data show CDR1 as SGHNT and CDR2 as YYREEE (reference sequence). This CDR3 has 15 amino acids. The CDR3 nucleotides are TGTGCCAGCAGCTTGTTCGGGGGGACCTCCTACGAGCAGTACTTC. It translates to CASSLFGGTSYEQYF.

This clone was observed once. This chain connects TRBV30 to TRBJ1-6; 7 bases map to TRBD1. Germline lookup yields CDR1 GTSNPN and CDR2 SVGIG (reference sequence). This CDR3 has 14 residues. The ends lost 3 bases at V and 5 bases at J; junction bases unmatched: 4. CDR3 bases: TGTGCCTGGAGGTTCACAGGGGATAATTCACCCCTCCACTTT. Translation: CAWRFTGDNSPLHF. The variable domain in full, completed from reference TRBV30 and TRBJ1-6, reads SQTIHQWPATLVQPVGSPLSLECTVEGTSNPNLYWYRQAAGRGLQLLFYSVGIGQISSEVPQNLSASRPQDRQFILSSKKLLLSDSGFYLCAWRFTGDNSPLHFGNGTRLTVT.